This TCR beta chain is drawn from a study of T-cell reconstitution after alpha-beta-depleted transplantation in children. Unique molecular identifiers tagged the TCRbeta library. Each CDR3 protein is one row after TCRdb ran MiXCR on the PCR reads. In the table there are 350,000 to 400,000 distinct CDR3 sequences, over 20% of which are singletons. Germline lookup yields CDR1 MNHEY and CDR2 SMNVEV (reference sequence). The CDR3 has 13 residues. V lost 3 bases and J 5 bases, leaving 7 bases between the germline ends. This clonotype was observed many times. The clonotype comes from a human donor who donated a stem cell graft to a child with acute myeloid leukemia. The chain uses TRBV27 and TRBJ2-2, with D maybe TRBD1 (6 bases). This specimen consisted of PBMCs from the stem cell graft donor, obtained from the stem cell graft. For the CDR3, the DNA is TGTGCCAGCAGTTTCCAGGGGACCGGGGAGCTGTTTTTT. This sequence encodes CASSFQGTGELFF.